Following are 18 T cell receptor beta chains from one sample sequenced in a study of CD8 T cell repertoires and HIV-1 epitope variants (dated by TCRdb to about 2020). Their antigens remain unidentified. Receptors were amplified or captured by the immunoSEQ multiplex PCR assay. TCRdb obtained this table from immuneACCESS and retained in-frame rearrangements with V and J assigned. These tables miss some clones; where compared with another copy, unresolved V genes account for less than half of the shortfall, and the remainder is unexplained. This sample has a few thousand clones in its table, and more than 65% of those were observed once. Together, the top ten hold 35% to 45% of the sample. The sample comprised cultured CD8+ T cells derived from PBMCs. Receptors originate from a male donor with HIV.

This clone was observed a single time. The chain carries TRBV6-1 and TRBJ2-1, with D perhaps being TRBD1 or TRBD2 (5 bases each). Per germline, CDR1 MNHNS and CDR2 SASEGT. This CDR3 spans 15 amino acids. V was pared by 6 bases and J by 8 bases, with 20 bases between. CDR3 region: CASSSTAVESDEQFF. The DNA of the CDR3 is TGTGCCAGCAGCTCGACAGCGGTGGAATCCGATGAGCAGTTCTTC.

This sequence joins TRBV27 and TRBJ1-4; D is possibly TRBD1 (5 bases). The CDR3 totals 15 residues. Trimming left V 3 bases short and J 8 bases short, with 16 bases between. Germline CDR1 reads MNHEY; CDR2 reads SMNVEV (reference sequence). CDR3 region: CASSFVTGGVEKLFF. The DNA of the CDR3 is TGTGCCAGCAGTTTTGTCACTGGGGGAGTCGAAAAACTGTTTTTT.

This clone came up a few times. The chain carries TRBV9 and TRBJ2-2, with TRBD2 as a possible D gene (6 bases). The CDR3 spans 14 residues. The V gene's germline CDR1 is SGDLS and CDR2 YYNGEE. V was pared by 0 bases and J by 4 bases, with 7 bases between. This CDR3 is CASSVGGGTGELFF. CDR3 in DNA: TGTGCCAGCAGCGTAGGGGGAGGCACCGGGGAGCTGTTTTTT. Using reference TRBV9 and TRBJ2-2 for the parts outside the CDR3, the full variable domain is DSGVTQTPKHLITATGQRVTLRCSPRSGDLSVYWYQQSLDQGLQFLIQYYNGEERAKGNILERFSAQQFPDLHSELNLSSLELGDSALYFCASSVGGGTGELFFGEGSRLTVL.

This chain joins TRBV4-1 and TRBJ1-4, with 7 nucleotides matching TRBD1. With 0 bases clipped from V and 0 bases from J, the junction kept 7 bases outside the gene matches. The CDR3 extends over 18 amino acids. Germline V gene lookup returns CDR1 MGHRA and CDR2 YSYEKL. CDR3 DNA sequence: TGCGCCAGCAGCCAAGATGGAAGGGGGCTTGCAACTAATGAAAAACTGTTTTTT. Its protein is CASSQDGRGLATNEKLFF.

The rearrangement uses TRBV11-2 and TRBJ2-7; TRBD1 might be the D (5 bases). V was trimmed by 5 bases and J by 7 bases, leaving 18 bases between them. In germline, CDR1 is SGHAT, CDR2 FQNNGV. The length of the CDR3 is 14 residues. CDR3 DNA sequence: TGTGCCAGCAGCAACCACAGGACATTGATGGAGCAGTACTTC. It yields the protein CASSNHRTLMEQYF. Full variable domain (remainder filled in from reference TRBV11-2 and TRBJ2-7): EAGVAQSPRYKIIEKRQSVAFWCNPISGHATLYWYQQILGQGPKLLIQFQNNGVVDDSQLPKDRFSAERLKGVDSTLKIQPAKLEDSAVYLCASSNHRTLMEQYFGPGTRLTVT.

This clone has more than one count but fewer than ten. This chain uses TRBV28 with TRBJ1-1; D gene uncertain. The CDR3 extends over 14 amino acids. V lost 6 bases to trimming and J lost 4 bases, with 15 bases between them. Germline V gene lookup returns CDR1 MDHEN and CDR2 SYDVKM. The CDR3 spells CASSSSDASTEAFF. CDR3 coding DNA: TGTGCCAGCAGCAGCTCAGATGCGAGCACTGAAGCTTTCTTT. Full variable domain (outside the CDR3, taken from reference TRBV28 and TRBJ1-1): DVKVTQSSRYLVKRTGEKVFLECVQDMDHENMFWYRQDPGLGLRLIYFSYDVKMKEKGDIPEGYSVSREKKERFSLILESASTNQTSMYLCASSSSDASTEAFFGQGTRLTVV.

The rearrangement uses TRBV13 and TRBJ2-2, with 7 positions matching TRBD2. Germline-derived CDR1 and CDR2 are PRHDT and FYEKMQ (reference sequence). The CDR3 length is 13 residues. The junction had 0 bases not matched to a gene; V was cut back by 8 bases and J by 0 bases. Written as DNA, the CDR3 is TGTGCCAGCGGGAGGGCGAACACCGGGGAGCTGTTTTTT. Protein sequence: CASGRANTGELFF.

This clone turned up a few times. This chain connects TRBV28 to TRBJ2-7; no reliable D call. Germline V gene sequence: CDR1 MDHEN, CDR2 SYDVKM. The CDR3 contains 11 residues. Between the trimmed V and J ends, which lost 10 bases and 4 bases, there was a span of 11 bases. In nucleotides, the CDR3 is TGTGCCACTACGACCCTTTACGAGCAGTACTTC. Translation gives CATTTLYEQYF.

The CDR3 DNA reads TGTGCCAGCAGTGATTCCAGCGAGCAGTACTTC. Protein product: CASSDSSEQYF. The V and J genes are TRBV2 and TRBJ2-7; D gene unclear. Trimming took off 3 bases at V and 6 bases at J, with 6 bases between the two ends. This CDR3 has 11 amino acids. Germline V gene lookup returns CDR1 SNHLY and CDR2 FYNNEI.

This chain uses TRBV9 with TRBJ2-7; D assignment may be TRBD1 or TRBD2 (6 bases each). The CDR3 totals 15 residues. V was shortened by 2 bases and J by 7 bases, with 19 bases between the two germline ends. Per the germline V gene, CDR1 is SGDLS and CDR2 is YYNGEE. The CDR3 protein is CASSVSGGGRREQYF. The CDR3 region has the DNA TGTGCCAGCAGCGTTAGTGGAGGGGGGCGGAGAGAGCAGTACTTC.

This sequence joins TRBV7-4 and TRBJ2-7; 7 nucleotides line up with TRBD1. This CDR3 spans 14 amino acids. V lost 3 bases to trimming and J lost 7 bases; unmatched junction nucleotides: 9. Germline CDR1 and CDR2: SGHVT and SQSDAQ. CDR3 nucleotides: TGTGCCAGCAGCTTGGGACAGTACCTTCGTGAGCAGTACTTC. Its protein product is CASSLGQYLREQYF. The variable domain in full, completed from reference TRBV7-4 and TRBJ2-7, reads GAGVSQSPRYKVAKRGRDVALRCDSISGHVTLYWYRQTLGQGSEVLTYSQSDAQRDKSGRPSGRFSAERPERSVSTLKIQRTEQGDSAVYLCASSLGQYLREQYFGPGTRLTVT.

This chain uses TRBV7-9 with TRBJ1-1; D gene ambiguous. Germline V gene sequence: CDR1 SEHNR, CDR2 FQNEAQ (reference sequence). The CDR3 contains 12 residues. CDR3 residues: CVGQFMNTEAFF. The DNA of the CDR3 is TGTGTAGGGCAGTTCATGAACACTGAAGCTTTCTTT. Together with reference TRBV7-9 and TRBJ1-1, the CDR3 gives the full variable domain: DTGVSQNPRHKITKRGQNVTFRCDPISEHNRLYWYRQTLGQGPEFLTYFQNEAQLEKSRLLSDRFSAERPKGSFSTLEIQRTEQGDSAMYLCVGQFMNTEAFFGQGTRLTVV.

The chain has TRBV9 and TRBJ2-2, with 7 bases lining up with TRBD2. Germline lookup yields CDR1 SGDLS and CDR2 YYNGEE. Trimming took 0 bases from V and 5 from J; bases not matched to a gene: 10. This CDR3 spans 17 amino acids. Here the CDR3 DNA reads TGTGCCAGCAGCGTAGAGGCTAGCGGTCCAACTACCGGGGAGCTGTTTTTT. It translates to CASSVEASGPTTGELFF.

This rearrangement joins TRBV6-6 to TRBJ1-2; 10 bases are shared with TRBD1. Per the germline V gene, CDR1 is MNHNY and CDR2 is SVGAGI (reference sequence). The V gene end was trimmed by 4 bases and the J gene end by 6 bases; junction bases not matched to a gene: 5. The CDR3 has 14 amino acids. The CDR3 DNA follows: TGTGCCAGCAGTTGGATAGGACAGGGGGATGGCTACACCTTC. Translation: CASSWIGQGDGYTF.

CDR3 in DNA: TGTGCCAGCAGCTTGGCCGGCAGCGCCTACGAGCAGTACTTC. Translation: CASSLAGSAYEQYF. This chain uses TRBV5-6 with TRBJ2-7; no clear D gene. Looked up from germline, CDR1 is SGHDT and CDR2 is YYEEEE. The CDR3 is 14 amino acids. The V end was cut by 0 bases, the J end by 2 bases, with 9 bases between. Full variable domain (rest looked up from reference TRBV5-6 and TRBJ2-7): DAGVTQSPTHLIKTRGQQVTLRCSPKSGHDTVSWYQQALGQGPQFIFQYYEEEERQRGNFPDRFSGHQFPNYSSELNVNALLLGDSALYLCASSLAGSAYEQYFGPGTRLTVT.

The V gene is TRBV7-9, the J gene TRBJ2-1, with 8 nucleotides matching TRBD2. CDR3 length equals 15 residues. V shed 5 bases and J 7 bases; nucleotides not matched to a gene: 10. Germline V lookup: CDR1 SEHNR, CDR2 FQNEAQ (reference sequence). The CDR3 loop is CASSPEWREENEQFF. CDR3 DNA: TGTGCCAGCAGCCCCGAGTGGCGGGAGGAAAATGAGCAGTTCTTC.

As to this clone: A read error may account for a junction end that differs from germline. The chain is built from TRBV30 and TRBJ1-2; D is ambiguous. Germline-derived CDR1 and CDR2 are GTSNPN and SVGIG (reference sequence). CDR3 length: 14 amino acids. CDR3 region: CAWSVQDRRNGYTF. The CDR3 nucleotides read TGTGCCTGGAGTGTCCAAGATCGCCGAAATGGTTACACCTTC.

The rearrangement uses TRBV4-1 and TRBJ2-7, with 9 bases aligning to TRBD1. The CDR3 extends over 14 amino acids. Unmatched junction bases numbered 4, after V lost 4 bases and J lost 3 bases. Germline CDR1 reads MGHRA; CDR2 reads YSYEKL. Written as DNA, the CDR3 is TGCGCCAGCAGCCTAGTGACAGGGGGCTACGAGCAGTACTTC. Amino acids: CASSLVTGGYEQYF.